This T cell receptor (beta chain) was found in a study of T cells in Graves' hyperthyroidism and ophthalmopathy. The source material, RNA transcripts, was used to amplify TCR beta CDR3 regions. First-round RT-PCR of the TCR CDR3 relied on the HTBI primer set. TCRdb fed the multiplex PCR reads into MiXCR, producing one record per CDR3 protein. The sample lists about 420,000 distinct CDR3 sequences, about a sixth seen once, with roughly an eighth in the top ten. CDR3 length: 13 amino acids. After removal of 8 bases from V and 4 bases from J, the junction contained 2 bases not matched to a gene. Germline V gives CDR1 SEHNR, CDR2 FQNEAQ (reference sequence).

The receptor was isolated from a woman aged 18-29 years with Graves' hyperthyroidism. This rearrangement joins TRBV7-9 to TRBJ2-3, with 11 bases fitting TRBD1. The material sequenced was blood. The CDR3 bases are TGTGCCAGCCGGACAGGGGGCTCAGATACGCAGTATTTT. Amino acid sequence: CASRTGGSDTQYF.